Following are 2 T cell receptor beta chains from one sample sequenced in a study of OX40 agonist ivuxolimab in advanced cancers. Produced via immunoSEQ multiplex PCR; TCRdb's table is partial and in-frame only. The sample lists about 70,000 clones, approximately 80% seen once, with 1.1% in the top ten. Sequencing was performed on CD4+ or CD8+ T cells sorted from blood, taken in a trial of the OX40 agonist ivuxolimab. Receptors originate from an adult with an advanced solid tumor such as melanoma, head and neck, liver or kidney cancer.

V usage is TRBV6-1 and J usage is TRBJ2-6; possibly TRBD1 or TRBD2 for D (5 bases each). The germline V and J ends were trimmed by 0 bases and 4 bases, with 10 bases remaining between them. The length of the CDR3 is 16 residues. Looked up from germline, CDR1 is MNHNS and CDR2 is SASEGT. DNA for the CDR3: TGTGCCAGCAGTGAAGCTTTAGGGACCGGGGCCAACGTCCTGACTTTC. Translated: CASSEALGTGANVLTF.

V usage is TRBV19 and J usage is TRBJ1-1, with 8 positions matching TRBD1. With V trimmed by 7 bases and J by 0 bases, 10 bases remained unmatched. This CDR3 has 16 amino acids. Germline V CDR1 and CDR2: LNHDA, SQIVND (reference sequence). CDR3 sequence reads: CASKRQGWGMNTEAFF. The DNA of the CDR3 is TGTGCCAGTAAGCGACAGGGGTGGGGGATGAACACTGAAGCTTTCTTT. Together with reference TRBV19 and TRBJ1-1, the CDR3 gives the full variable domain: DGGITQSPKYLFRKEGQNVTLSCEQNLNHDAMYWYRQDPGQGLRLIYYSQIVNDFQKGDIAEGYSVSREKKESFPLTVTSAQKNPTAFYLCASKRQGWGMNTEAFFGQGTRLTVV.